These 6 T cell receptor beta chains came from one sample sequenced in a study of Ad26.COV2.S vaccination and SARS-CoV-2 variants (dated by TCRdb to the early 2020s). Interpreted using the paper, the treatment or condition label stands for: around 19 received Ad26.COV2.S at low or high dose, single or two shots; roughly five received placebo; per-sample allocation not given. Repertoires of vaccine and placebo recipients were sequenced from samples collected on day 63 after the first injection. Libraries were constructed by the immunoSEQ multiplex PCR assay. As stored in TCRdb, this immuneACCESS dataset retains in-frame rearrangements with V and J assigned. A fraction of the clones does not appear; measured against another copy, unresolved V genes explain less than half of the discrepancy, and the remainder lacks a known reason. This sample lists a few hundred thousand clones; around 92% were detected once. More than 1.5% of the sample rests with the top ten.

Sample: peripheral blood, taken in a trial of Ad26.COV2.S vaccine versus placebo. The receptor set was obtained from a person between 18 and 65 years old who received the Ad26.COV2.S COVID-19 vaccine or a placebo.

The chain couples TRBV18 to TRBJ2-7; 13 bases align to TRBD2. The CDR3 extends over 15 amino acids. The germline V gene has CDR1 KGHSH and CDR2 LQKENI. The V segment lost 1 base and the J segment 3 bases; nucleotides outside the gene matches: 0. CDR3 nucleotides: TGTGCCAGCTCACCACGGACTAGCGGGGGCTACGAGCAGTACTTC. Its translation is CASSPRTSGGYEQYF.

The chain couples TRBV14 to TRBJ2-1; D tentatively reads TRBD1 or TRBD2 (5 bases each). The CDR3 loop spans 15 amino acids. With 6 bases removed from V and 0 bases from J, the gap between germline ends came to 12 bases. Germline V gene sequence: CDR1 SGHDN, CDR2 FVKESK. CDR3 coding DNA: TGTGCCAGCAGAGCGCTAGGGACCTCCTACAATGAGCAGTTCTTC. Its protein is CASRALGTSYNEQFF. Full variable domain (remainder filled in from reference TRBV14 and TRBJ2-1): EAGVTQFPSHSVIEKGQTVTLRCDPISGHDNLYWYRRVMGKEIKFLLHFVKESKQDESGMPNNRFLAERTGGTYSTLKVQPAELEDSGVYFCASRALGTSYNEQFFGPGTRLTVL.

V gene TRBV7-2 combines with J gene TRBJ2-3; D perhaps matches TRBD1 (6 bases). CDR1 is SGHTA and CDR2 is FQGNSA in the germline V gene. V lost 2 bases and J 1 base, leaving 16 bases between the germline ends. The CDR3 runs 17 residues. CDR3: CASSLPTGLIGTDTQYF. DNA of the CDR3: TGTGCCAGCAGCTTACCGACAGGATTAATCGGCACAGATACGCAGTATTTT.

The chain recombines TRBV6-2 or TRBV6-3 with TRBJ2-7, with 8 bases fitting TRBD1. V lost 2 bases, J lost 1 base, and 4 bases stayed unmatched. The CDR3 runs to 15 residues. The germline CDR1 and CDR2 sequences are MNHEY and SVGEGT. The CDR3 coding sequence is TGTGCCAGCAGTTACCAGGACAGGGCATCCTACGAGCAGTACTTC. This encodes CASSYQDRASYEQYF.

This rearrangement joins TRBV10-3 to TRBJ1-6, with D tentatively TRBD1 (6 bases). The germline V gene encodes CDR1 ENHRY and CDR2 SYGVKD. The CDR3 spans 13 residues. V was trimmed by 10 bases and J by 8 bases, leaving 15 bases between them. This CDR3 is CATRQDRDSPLHF. The DNA for the CDR3 is TGTGCCACTCGACAGGATAGGGATTCACCCCTCCACTTT.

This rearrangement joins TRBV3-1 (or the pseudogene TRBV3-2) to TRBJ2-5; no clear D. V was shortened by 3 bases and J by 3 bases, with 5 bases between the two germline ends. Per the germline V gene, CDR1 is LGHDT and CDR2 is YNNKEL (reference sequence). CDR3 size: 12 residues. CDR3 DNA: TGTGCCAGCAGCCACCAGGAAGAGACCCAGTACTTC. It yields the protein CASSHQEETQYF.